The T cell receptor beta chain under discussion was sequenced for a study of shared clonotypes between healthy human individuals. Study background: A couple of women and a few men aged 18 to 49 served as donors.

Germline assignment: CDR1 SGHRS and CDR2 YFSETQ. V lost 6 bases, J lost 1 base, and 14 bases lay in between. The length of the CDR3 is 15 residues. The protocol was immunoSEQ multiplex PCR, while the TCRdb copy is restricted to in-frame clones and leaves out a portion. The sample lists about 2.5 million clones, 85% to 95% seen once, with 0.37% in the top ten. Sequenced input: naive CD4+ T cells from PBMCs. Described subset: CD45RA+ positively selected. The chain employs TRBV5-1 and TRBJ2-1, with D perhaps matching TRBD1 (6 bases). The clonotype originates from a man younger than 30 in good health. Some clones in this sample may be carry-over from other donors' samples. CDR3 sequence reads: CASTSQGPSYNEQFF. The CDR3 DNA reads TGCGCCAGCACCTCGCAGGGGCCTTCCTACAATGAGCAGTTCTTC.